The 30 T cell receptor beta chains presented below share a single source sample, sequenced in a study of naive CD8 T cells in extremely preterm neonates. Profiling relied on immunoSEQ multiplex PCR, and the TCRdb table lists in-frame clones only, not all of them. The profile shows some 4,800 clones, 90% to 95% of them singletons. For these receptors, no antigen is known. Preterm samples came from extremely preterm deliveries at roughly 21-27 weeks. Findings and caveats of the study: Preterm infants showed shorter CDR3s, fewer N additions and less trimming than older groups.

Sequencing was carried out using naive CD8+ T cells from cord blood. The receptors were gathered from a boy who was born preterm.

V usage is TRBV10-3 and J usage is TRBJ2-5, with D possibly TRBD2 on 5 matching bases. The CDR3 length is 12 residues. Trimming took off 3 bases at V and 5 bases at J, with 7 bases between the two ends. Per germline, CDR1 ENHRY and CDR2 SYGVKD. The CDR3 sequence: CAISDSGETQYF. CDR3 coding DNA: TGTGCCATCAGTGATTCGGGGGAGACCCAGTACTTC.

V usage is TRBV27 and J usage is TRBJ2-5, with 7 bases aligning to TRBD1. V shed 6 bases, J shed 1 base, and the junction held 8 bases outside the gene matches. The germline V gene encodes CDR1 MNHEY and CDR2 SMNVEV (reference sequence). The CDR3 runs 15 residues. CDR3 in amino acids: CASSSLTGAQETQYF. Written as DNA, the CDR3 is TGTGCCAGCAGCTCCCTTACAGGGGCCCAAGAGACCCAGTACTTC.

The V gene is TRBV5-6, the J gene TRBJ2-1, with a weak D call TRBD2 (6 bases). Looked up from germline, CDR1 is SGHDT and CDR2 is YYEEEE. This CDR3 has 14 amino acids. V was shortened by 4 bases and J by 10 bases, with 18 bases between the two germline ends. Here the CDR3 DNA reads TGTGCCAGCAGCCCGGGGCGGGGATCGCGCGAGCAGTTCTTC. The encoded protein is CASSPGRGSREQFF.

This rearrangement joins TRBV28 to TRBJ2-7; D may be TRBD2 (6 bases). Germline V lookup: CDR1 MDHEN, CDR2 SYDVKM. This CDR3 is built from 13 residues. The V gene lost 2 bases and the J gene lost 3 bases, with 8 bases spanning the gap. The CDR3 coding sequence is TGTGCCAGCAGTTTAAGGACTAACTACGAGCAGTACTTC. It translates to CASSLRTNYEQYF.

V gene TRBV19 combines with J gene TRBJ2-7, with 8 positions matching TRBD1. Looked up from germline, CDR1 is LNHDA and CDR2 is SQIVND (reference sequence). This CDR3 region has 15 residues. The trim removed 3 bases at V and 3 bases at J, leaving 7 bases unmatched. The CDR3 sequence is CASSISGTGYYEQYF. In nucleotides, the CDR3 is TGTGCCAGTAGTATCTCCGGGACAGGCTACTACGAGCAGTACTTC.

The V call is TRBV9, the J call TRBJ2-7; D may be TRBD2 (6 bases). From germline, CDR1 is SGDLS and CDR2 YYNGEE. V shed 0 bases and J shed 0 bases, with 7 bases lying between them. CDR3 size: 14 residues. CDR3 residues: CASSVGDFSYEQYF. CDR3 DNA: TGTGCCAGCAGCGTAGGGGACTTCTCCTACGAGCAGTACTTC.

The DNA of the CDR3 is TGTGCCATCAGTGAGGAGGACAGGGGGTATGGCTACACCTTC. This gives the protein CAISEEDRGYGYTF. The rearrangement joins TRBV10-3 to TRBJ1-2; 10 bases line up with TRBD1. Germline-derived CDR1 and CDR2 are ENHRY and SYGVKD. J was trimmed by 5 bases and V by 2 bases; bases with no gene match: 2. The CDR3 contains 14 residues.

V is TRBV5-6 and J is TRBJ1-1; 7 bases align to TRBD1. This CDR3 contains 14 residues. Germline trimming cut 3 bases from V and 1 base from J; bases unmatched to any gene: 3. The germline V gene has CDR1 SGHDT and CDR2 YYEEEE. The CDR3 DNA reads as TGTGCCAGCAGCTGGTGGACAGGGAACACTGAAGCTTTCTTT. It yields the protein CASSWWTGNTEAFF.

The chain recombines TRBV9 with TRBJ2-1, with 9 bases lining up with TRBD2. V gave up 0 bases and J gave up 2 bases; unmatched junction bases: 0. Germline values: CDR1 SGDLS, CDR2 YYNGEE. CDR3 length: 15 residues. The CDR3, as DNA: TGTGCCAGCAGCGTAGGGACTAGCGCCTACAATGAGCAGTTCTTC. Translation: CASSVGTSAYNEQFF.

This chain connects TRBV30 to TRBJ1-2; 10 bases fit TRBD1. CDR1 is GTSNPN and CDR2 is SVGIG in the germline V gene (reference sequence). With 1 base clipped from V and 4 bases from J, the junction kept 0 bases outside the gene matches. This CDR3 comprises 13 residues. The CDR3 is CAWSGTGGYGYTF. The CDR3 region has the DNA TGTGCCTGGAGTGGGACAGGGGGCTATGGCTACACCTTC.

This chain connects TRBV28 to TRBJ2-3, with D tentatively TRBD2 (5 bases). Trimming took 2 bases from V and 8 from J, leaving 5 bases between them. The germline gives CDR1 MDHEN, CDR2 SYDVKM. CDR3 length: 11 residues. In DNA, the CDR3 is TGTGCCAGCAGTTTAGGGAGTACGCAGTATTTT. This encodes CASSLGSTQYF.

The V gene is TRBV27, the J gene TRBJ2-7, with 8 bases aligning to TRBD1. J was trimmed by 2 bases and V by 5 bases; bases with no gene match: 2. Per germline, CDR1 MNHEY and CDR2 SMNVEV (reference sequence). The CDR3 length is 13 residues. CDR3 protein: CASSTTGAYEQYF. CDR3 in DNA: TGTGCCAGCAGTACGACAGGGGCCTACGAGCAGTACTTC.

The chain recombines TRBV4-3 with TRBJ2-5; unclear D gene. V was pared by 0 bases and J by 0 bases, with 2 bases between. The CDR3 covers 13 residues. Germline V CDR1 and CDR2: LGHNA, YSLEER. CDR3 nucleotide sequence: TGCGCCAGCAGCCAAGACTACCAAGAGACCCAGTACTTC. This translates into CASSQDYQETQYF.

V is TRBV27 and J is TRBJ1-1; D remains ambiguous. V was pared by 0 bases and J by 2 bases, with 4 bases between. Germline CDR1 is MNHEY and CDR2 is SMNVEV (reference sequence). The CDR3 has 13 amino acids. CDR3 protein: CASSLSVNTEAFF. The CDR3 DNA follows: TGTGCCAGCAGTTTATCGGTCAACACTGAAGCTTTCTTT.

The chain has TRBV27 and TRBJ2-5; D is possibly TRBD1 (5 bases). The CDR3 runs 13 residues. Germline-derived CDR1 and CDR2 are MNHEY and SMNVEV (reference sequence). The ends were cut back, 5 bases at V and 2 bases at J, with 9 bases in the middle. The DNA for the CDR3 is TGTGCCAGCAGTGAGCACAGGCAAGAGACCCAGTACTTC. It is translated as CASSEHRQETQYF.

This clone has a single count. This sequence joins TRBV11-2 and TRBJ2-1; 10 nucleotides line up with TRBD2. The CDR3 loop spans 18 amino acids. Germline values: CDR1 SGHAT, CDR2 FQNNGV. J gave up 5 bases and V 1 base, and 11 bases lay outside the gene matches. CDR3 in amino acids: CASSLGLAGDAKHNEQFF. The DNA of the CDR3 is TGTGCCAGCAGCTTAGGCCTAGCGGGAGATGCGAAGCACAATGAGCAGTTCTTC.

This rearrangement joins TRBV19 to TRBJ2-5; 8 nucleotides align to TRBD2. V lost 2 bases and J lost 4; bases outside the gene matches: 0. The CDR3 runs 13 residues. The germline V gene has CDR1 LNHDA and CDR2 SQIVND (reference sequence). The CDR3 sequence: CASSILAGETQYF. The CDR3 region has the DNA TGTGCCAGTAGTATACTAGCGGGAGAGACCCAGTACTTC.

The CDR3 loop is CASRMTSEGTTDTQYF. In DNA form, the CDR3 reads TGCGCCAGCAGGATGACTAGCGAGGGGACCACAGATACGCAGTATTTT. The genes are TRBV5-1 and TRBJ2-3; TRBD2 agrees at 8 bases. The V segment lost 5 bases and the J segment 2 bases; nucleotides outside the gene matches: 10. The CDR3 extends over 16 amino acids. CDR1 is SGHRS and CDR2 is YFSETQ in the germline V gene. Supplemented by reference TRBV5-1 and TRBJ2-3, the full variable domain reads KAGVTQTPRYLIKTRGQQVTLSCSPISGHRSVSWYQQTPGQGLQFLFEYFSETQRNKGNFPGRFSGRQFSNSRSEMNVSTLELGDSALYLCASRMTSEGTTDTQYFGPGTRLTVL.

The chain recombines TRBV23-1 with TRBJ1-4; 9 nucleotides agree with TRBD1. TRBV23-1 is assigned to the ORF class and has an uncertain function. The CDR3 runs to 15 residues. V shed 2 bases, J shed 3 bases, and the junction held 1 base outside the gene matches. The CDR3 region has the DNA TGCGCCAGCAGTCAAAGGACAGGGGCTAATGAAAAACTGTTTTTT. It yields the protein CASSQRTGANEKLFF.

The V and J genes are TRBV5-1 and TRBJ2-2; no firm D call. CDR3 length: 13 amino acids. CDR1 is SGHRS and CDR2 is YFSETQ in the germline V gene. V was pared by 0 bases and J by 4 bases, with 4 bases between. CDR3 DNA sequence: TGCGCCAGCAGCTTGGCTACCACCGGGGAGCTGTTTTTT. It encodes CASSLATTGELFF.

The chain joins TRBV7-9 to TRBJ2-3; 10 bases agree with TRBD1. The V segment lost 3 bases and the J segment 6 bases; nucleotides outside the gene matches: 0. CDR3 length equals 13 residues. Germline V gene data show CDR1 as SEHNR and CDR2 as FQNEAQ (reference sequence). CDR3: CASSLTGGDTQYF. CDR3 nucleotide sequence: TGTGCCAGCAGCTTGACAGGGGGCGATACGCAGTATTTT.

The chain couples TRBV29-1 to TRBJ1-3; the D gene is possibly TRBD1 (5 bases). The germline V gene encodes CDR1 SQVTM and CDR2 ANQGSEA. The germline V and J ends were trimmed by 6 bases and 1 base, with 13 bases remaining between them. The CDR3 is made up of 14 amino acids. CDR3 nucleotide sequence: TGCAGCGTGGACCTTGGGGGGTCTGGAAACACCATATATTTT. This gives the protein CSVDLGGSGNTIYF.

The chain recombines TRBV5-6 with TRBJ2-5, with D possibly being TRBD2 (6 bases). Germline CDR1 is SGHDT and CDR2 is YYEEEE. With 0 bases removed from V and 11 bases from J, the gap between germline ends came to 17 bases. The CDR3 runs to 14 residues. CDR3 in amino acids: CASSLGRGIRKQYF. CDR3 in DNA: TGTGCCAGCAGCTTGGGGCGGGGTATTAGAAAGCAGTACTTC.

The chain combines TRBV7-9 with TRBJ1-1, with D perhaps matching TRBD1 (5 bases). CDR1 is SEHNR, CDR2 FQNEAQ, per germline (reference sequence). V was trimmed by 3 bases and J by 7 bases, leaving 9 bases between them. This CDR3 is 12 amino acids long. The CDR3 region is CASSLGGGEAFF. Here the CDR3 DNA reads TGTGCCAGCAGCTTGGGGGGAGGTGAAGCTTTCTTT.

This chain uses TRBV27 with TRBJ2-7, with 8 positions matching TRBD1. Germline V CDR1 and CDR2: MNHEY, SMNVEV (reference sequence). The CDR3 extends over 14 amino acids. Trimming cost V 2 bases and J 5 bases; bases outside gene matches: 5. CDR3 sequence reads: CASSLIGQGHEQYF. CDR3 bases: TGTGCCAGCAGTTTAATAGGACAGGGCCACGAGCAGTACTTC.

This chain uses TRBV6-5 with TRBJ2-1; either TRBD1 or TRBD2 may fit D (5 bases each). Germline V gene lookup returns CDR1 MNHEY and CDR2 SVGAGI. The CDR3 is 14 amino acids. V was pared by 8 bases and J by 3 bases, with 14 bases between. CDR3 bases: TGTGCCAGCCACCAGGGAGACTACTACAATGAGCAGTTCTTC. Translating gives CASHQGDYYNEQFF.

This chain uses TRBV30 with TRBJ2-7; 8 bases align to TRBD1. Per the germline V gene, CDR1 is GTSNPN and CDR2 is SVGIG (reference sequence). CDR3 length: 13 residues. J was trimmed by 5 bases and V by 4 bases; bases with no gene match: 7. The CDR3 region has the DNA TGTGCCTGGAATTGGGGACAGGAGAACGAGCAGTACTTC. Amino acid sequence: CAWNWGQENEQYF.

This clone appeared a few times. The chain joins TRBV5-6 to TRBJ1-2; D remains unclear. V dropped 0 bases and J dropped 5 bases, with 8 bases sitting between them. The CDR3 length is 13 residues. Germline V lookup: CDR1 SGHDT, CDR2 YYEEEE. This CDR3 reads CASSLGAPYGYTF. For the CDR3, the DNA is TGTGCCAGCAGCTTGGGGGCTCCGTATGGCTACACCTTC.

V and J are TRBV30 and TRBJ2-5; 9 bases fit TRBD2. The CDR3 totals 14 residues. The V segment lost 1 base and the J segment 5 bases; nucleotides outside the gene matches: 5. Germline-derived CDR1 and CDR2 are GTSNPN and SVGIG (reference sequence). For the CDR3, the DNA is TGTGCCTGGAGTGCCGGGACTAGCACCGAGACCCAGTACTTC. Translating gives CAWSAGTSTETQYF. The full variable domain, with the rest looked up from reference TRBV30 and TRBJ2-5, is SQTIHQWPATLVQPVGSPLSLECTVEGTSNPNLYWYRQAAGRGLQLLFYSVGIGQISSEVPQNLSASRPQDRQFILSSKKLLLSDSGFYLCAWSAGTSTETQYFGPGTRLLVL.

The V gene is TRBV20-1, the J gene TRBJ1-2, with no clear D. The germline CDR1 and CDR2 sequences are DFQATT and SNEGSKA (reference sequence). V was clipped by 1 base and J by 5 bases, with 5 bases between them. The CDR3 length is 11 residues. The CDR3 protein is CSARGGYGYTF. CDR3 DNA: TGCAGTGCTAGAGGGGGATATGGCTACACCTTC.